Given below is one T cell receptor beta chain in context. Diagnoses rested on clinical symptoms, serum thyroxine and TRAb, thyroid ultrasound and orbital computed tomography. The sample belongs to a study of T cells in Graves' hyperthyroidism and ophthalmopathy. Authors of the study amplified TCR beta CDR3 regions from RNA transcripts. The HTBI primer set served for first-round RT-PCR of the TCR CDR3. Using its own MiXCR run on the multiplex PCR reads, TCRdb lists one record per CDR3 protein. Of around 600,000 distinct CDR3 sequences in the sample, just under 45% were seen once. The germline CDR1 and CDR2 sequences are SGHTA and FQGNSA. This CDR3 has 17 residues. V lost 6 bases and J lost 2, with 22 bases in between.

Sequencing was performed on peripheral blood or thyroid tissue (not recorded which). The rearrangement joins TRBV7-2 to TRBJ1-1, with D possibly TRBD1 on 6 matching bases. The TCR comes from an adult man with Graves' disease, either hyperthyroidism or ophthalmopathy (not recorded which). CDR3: CASSLGAGNLFNTEAFF. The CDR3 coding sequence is TGTGCCAGCAGTTTGGGGGCAGGGAACCTATTTAACACTGAAGCTTTCTTT.